This T cell receptor (beta chain) was documented in a study of post-analysis software for immune sequencing data. Each TCR beta cDNA library carried unique molecular identifiers. Via MiXCR, TCRdb re-called the PCR reads, giving one row per CDR3 protein. The sample contains some 450,000 distinct CDR3 sequences, over 35% of which appear only once. In the case of this clonotype: Its antigen is currently unknown.

Study results and caveats: Among multiple sclerosis patients, normalized Chao1 diversity was significantly below that of controls. Same-batch samples co-clustered strongly by F measure. Included in a set of four or five TRBV segments more frequent in patients than controls were TRBV5-6, TRBV5-1 and TRBV20-1.

Germline CDR1 is LGHDT and CDR2 is YNNKEL (reference sequence). The CDR3 contains 15 residues. Trimming cost V 0 bases and J 5 bases, with 14 bases left between them. The sequencing input was blood. The chain has TRBV3-1 and TRBJ2-7; D is unresolved. The origin of this receptor is a girl aged 5-17 years with multiple sclerosis. This CDR3 reads CASSQDRRTRDEQYF. The CDR3 DNA reads TGTGCCAGCAGCCAAGATCGACGTACAAGGGACGAGCAGTACTTC.